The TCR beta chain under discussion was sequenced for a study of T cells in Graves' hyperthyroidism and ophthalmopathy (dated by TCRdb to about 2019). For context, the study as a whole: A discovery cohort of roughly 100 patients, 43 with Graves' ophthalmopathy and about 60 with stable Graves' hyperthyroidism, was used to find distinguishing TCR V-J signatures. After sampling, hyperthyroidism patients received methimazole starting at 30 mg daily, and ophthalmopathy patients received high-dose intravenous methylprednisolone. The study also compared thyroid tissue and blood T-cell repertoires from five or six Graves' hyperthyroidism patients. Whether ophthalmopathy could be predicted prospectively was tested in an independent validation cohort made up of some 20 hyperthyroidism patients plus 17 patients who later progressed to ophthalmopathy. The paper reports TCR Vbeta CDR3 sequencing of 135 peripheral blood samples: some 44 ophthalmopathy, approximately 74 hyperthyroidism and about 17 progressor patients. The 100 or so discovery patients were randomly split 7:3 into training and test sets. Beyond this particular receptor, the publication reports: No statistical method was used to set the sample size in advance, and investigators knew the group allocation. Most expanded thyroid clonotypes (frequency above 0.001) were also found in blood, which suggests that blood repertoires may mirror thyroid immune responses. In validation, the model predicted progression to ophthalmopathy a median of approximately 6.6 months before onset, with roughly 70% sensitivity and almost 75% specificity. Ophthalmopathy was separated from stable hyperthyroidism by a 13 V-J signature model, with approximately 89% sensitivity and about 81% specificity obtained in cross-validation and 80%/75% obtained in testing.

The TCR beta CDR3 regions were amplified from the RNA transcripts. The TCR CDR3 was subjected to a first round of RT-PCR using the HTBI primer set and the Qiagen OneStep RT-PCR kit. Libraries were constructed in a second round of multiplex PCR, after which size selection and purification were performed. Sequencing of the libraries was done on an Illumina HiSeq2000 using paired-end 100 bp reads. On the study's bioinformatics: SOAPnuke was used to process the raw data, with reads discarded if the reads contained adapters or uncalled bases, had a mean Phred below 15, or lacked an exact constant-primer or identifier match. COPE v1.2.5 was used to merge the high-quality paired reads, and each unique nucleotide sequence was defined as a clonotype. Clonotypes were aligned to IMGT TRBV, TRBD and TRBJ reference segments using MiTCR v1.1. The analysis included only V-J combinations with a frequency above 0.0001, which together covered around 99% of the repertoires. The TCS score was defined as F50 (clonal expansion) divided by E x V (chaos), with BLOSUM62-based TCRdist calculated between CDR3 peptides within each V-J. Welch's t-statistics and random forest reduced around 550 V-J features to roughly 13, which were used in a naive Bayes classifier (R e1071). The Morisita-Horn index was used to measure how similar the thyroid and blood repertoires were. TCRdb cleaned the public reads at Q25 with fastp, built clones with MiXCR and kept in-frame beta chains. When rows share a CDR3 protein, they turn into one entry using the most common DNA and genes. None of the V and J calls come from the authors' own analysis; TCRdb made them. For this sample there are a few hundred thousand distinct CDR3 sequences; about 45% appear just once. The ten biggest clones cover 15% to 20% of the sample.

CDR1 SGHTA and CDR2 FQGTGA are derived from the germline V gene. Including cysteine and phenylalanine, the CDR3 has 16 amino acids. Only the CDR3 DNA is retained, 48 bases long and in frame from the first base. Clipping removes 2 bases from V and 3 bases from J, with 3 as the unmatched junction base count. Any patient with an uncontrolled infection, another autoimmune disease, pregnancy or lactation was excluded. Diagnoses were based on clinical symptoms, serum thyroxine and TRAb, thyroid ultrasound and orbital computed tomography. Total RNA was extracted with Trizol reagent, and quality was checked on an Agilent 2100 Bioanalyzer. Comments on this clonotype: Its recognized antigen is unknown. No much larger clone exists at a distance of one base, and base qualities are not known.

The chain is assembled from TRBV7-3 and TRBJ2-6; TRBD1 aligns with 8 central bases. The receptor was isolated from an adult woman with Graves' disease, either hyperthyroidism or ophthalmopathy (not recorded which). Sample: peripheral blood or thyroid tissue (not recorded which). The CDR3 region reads CASSLDRGYGANVLTF. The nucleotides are TGTGCCAGCAGCTTAGACAGGGGTTATGGGGCCAACGTCCTGACTTTC.